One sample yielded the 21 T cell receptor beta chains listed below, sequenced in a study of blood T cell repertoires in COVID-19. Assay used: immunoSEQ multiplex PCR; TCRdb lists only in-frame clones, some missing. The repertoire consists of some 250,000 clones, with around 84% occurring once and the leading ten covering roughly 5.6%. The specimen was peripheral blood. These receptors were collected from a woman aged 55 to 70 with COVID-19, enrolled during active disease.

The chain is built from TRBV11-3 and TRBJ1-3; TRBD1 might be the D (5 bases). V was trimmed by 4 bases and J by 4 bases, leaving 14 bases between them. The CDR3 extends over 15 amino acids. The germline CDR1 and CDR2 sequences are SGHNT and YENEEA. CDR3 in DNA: TGTGCCAGCAGCTCGGCCCCTGGGGCGGGAAACACCATATATTTT. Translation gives CASSSAPGAGNTIYF.

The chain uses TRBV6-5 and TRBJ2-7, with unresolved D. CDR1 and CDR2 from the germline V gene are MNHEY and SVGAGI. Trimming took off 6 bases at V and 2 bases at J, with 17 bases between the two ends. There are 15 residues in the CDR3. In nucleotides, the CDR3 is TGTGCCAGCAGCCCCAACTTATTTGCTCCCTACGAGCAGTACTTC. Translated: CASSPNLFAPYEQYF.

CDR3 sequence (DNA): TGTGCCAGCAGCGTAATGCAGGGGAGTACCGGGGAGCTGTTTTTT. Protein: CASSVMQGSTGELFF. The rearrangement joins TRBV9 to TRBJ2-2, with a tentative D call TRBD1 (6 bases). Trimming shortened V by 1 base and J by 5 bases, and 12 bases separated the two germline ends. Germline V gives CDR1 SGDLS, CDR2 YYNGEE. The CDR3 spans 15 residues. The variable domain in full, with the rest retrieved from reference TRBV9 and TRBJ2-2, is DSGVTQTPKHLITATGQRVTLRCSPRSGDLSVYWYQQSLDQGLQFLIQYYNGEERAKGNILERFSAQQFPDLHSELNLSSLELGDSALYFCASSVMQGSTGELFFGEGSRLTVL.

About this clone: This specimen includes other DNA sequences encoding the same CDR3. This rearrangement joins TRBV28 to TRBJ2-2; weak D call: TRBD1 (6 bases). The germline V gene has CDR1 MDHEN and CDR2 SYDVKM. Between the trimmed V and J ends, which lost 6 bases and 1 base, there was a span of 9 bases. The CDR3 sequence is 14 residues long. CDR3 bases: TGTGCCAGCAGCCTGGGACAGAACACCGGGGAGCTGTTTTTT. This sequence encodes CASSLGQNTGELFF.

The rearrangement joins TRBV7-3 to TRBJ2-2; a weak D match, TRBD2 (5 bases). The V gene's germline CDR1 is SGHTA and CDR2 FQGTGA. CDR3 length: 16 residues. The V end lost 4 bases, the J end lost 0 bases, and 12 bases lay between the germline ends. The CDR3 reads CASSSRTGANTGELFF. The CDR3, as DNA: TGTGCCAGCAGCTCCCGGACTGGCGCGAACACCGGGGAGCTGTTTTTT.

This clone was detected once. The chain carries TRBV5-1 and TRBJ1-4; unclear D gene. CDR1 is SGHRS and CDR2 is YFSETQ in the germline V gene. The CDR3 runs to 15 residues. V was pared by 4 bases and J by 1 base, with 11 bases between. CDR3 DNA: TGCGCCAGCAGCATCTCCAGGTTAACTAATGAAAAACTGTTTTTT. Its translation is CASSISRLTNEKLFF. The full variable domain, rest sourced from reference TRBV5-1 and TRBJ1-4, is KAGVTQTPRYLIKTRGQQVTLSCSPISGHRSVSWYQQTPGQGLQFLFEYFSETQRNKGNFPGRFSGRQFSNSRSEMNVSTLELGDSALYLCASSISRLTNEKLFFGSGTQLSVL.

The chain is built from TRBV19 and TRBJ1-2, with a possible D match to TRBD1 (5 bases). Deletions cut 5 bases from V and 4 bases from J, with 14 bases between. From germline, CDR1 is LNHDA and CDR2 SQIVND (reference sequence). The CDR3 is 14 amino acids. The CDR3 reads CASSGKGLIYGYTF. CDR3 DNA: TGTGCCAGTAGTGGGAAGGGGTTGATCTATGGCTACACCTTC.

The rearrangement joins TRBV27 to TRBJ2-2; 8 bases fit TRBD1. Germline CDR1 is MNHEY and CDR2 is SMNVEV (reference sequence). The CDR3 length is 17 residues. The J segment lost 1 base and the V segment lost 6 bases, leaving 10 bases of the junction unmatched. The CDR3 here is CASRQGTGTGNTGELFF. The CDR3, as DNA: TGTGCCAGCAGACAAGGGACCGGGACAGGGAACACCGGGGAGCTGTTTTTT.

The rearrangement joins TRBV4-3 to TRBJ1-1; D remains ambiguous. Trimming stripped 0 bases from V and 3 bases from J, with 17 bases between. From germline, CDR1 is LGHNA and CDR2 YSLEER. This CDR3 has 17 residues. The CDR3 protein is CASSQDVPSGRDTEAFF. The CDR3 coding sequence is TGCGCCAGCAGCCAAGATGTTCCGTCGGGTCGGGACACTGAAGCTTTCTTT.

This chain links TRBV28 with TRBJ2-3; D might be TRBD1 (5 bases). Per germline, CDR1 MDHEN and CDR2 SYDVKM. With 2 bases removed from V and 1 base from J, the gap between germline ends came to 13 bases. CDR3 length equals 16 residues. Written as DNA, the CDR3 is TGTGCCAGCAGTTTAGGGGCTGGCTATGGCACAGATACGCAGTATTTT. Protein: CASSLGAGYGTDTQYF.

CDR3 DNA: TGCGCCAGCAGGGGCAGGAGGAATGAGCAGTTCTTC. The encoded protein is CASRGRRNEQFF. This rearrangement joins TRBV5-1 to TRBJ2-1, with D possibly being TRBD2 (5 bases). CDR3 size: 12 residues. V was clipped by 5 bases and J by 7 bases, with 10 bases between them. The germline gives CDR1 SGHRS, CDR2 YFSETQ.

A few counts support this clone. The CDR3 DNA reads TGTGCCAGCAGTGAAGGGTTCGGGACTGACTATGGCTACACCTTC. It encodes CASSEGFGTDYGYTF. The chain is built from TRBV6-1 and TRBJ1-2; maybe TRBD1 (5 bases). Germline-derived CDR1 and CDR2 are MNHNS and SASEGT. Trimming left V 1 base short and J 3 bases short, with 12 bases between. The CDR3 consists of 15 residues.

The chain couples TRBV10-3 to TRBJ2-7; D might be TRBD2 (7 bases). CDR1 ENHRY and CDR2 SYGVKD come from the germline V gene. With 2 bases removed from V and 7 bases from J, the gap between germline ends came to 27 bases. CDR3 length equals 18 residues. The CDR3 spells CAISERGGARKLRKEQYF. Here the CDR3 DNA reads TGTGCCATCAGTGAGCGAGGGGGGGCGAGGAAGTTAAGAAAGGAGCAGTACTTC.

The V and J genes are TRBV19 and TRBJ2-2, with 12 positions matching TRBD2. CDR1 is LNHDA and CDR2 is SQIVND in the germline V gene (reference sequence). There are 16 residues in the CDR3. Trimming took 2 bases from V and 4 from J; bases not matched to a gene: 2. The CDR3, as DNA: TGTGCCAGTAGTATATTGACTAGCGGGGGCACCGGGGAGCTGTTTTTT. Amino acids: CASSILTSGGTGELFF. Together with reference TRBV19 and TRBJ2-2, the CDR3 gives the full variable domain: DGGITQSPKYLFRKEGQNVTLSCEQNLNHDAMYWYRQDPGQGLRLIYYSQIVNDFQKGDIAEGYSVSREKKESFPLTVTSAQKNPTAFYLCASSILTSGGTGELFFGEGSRLTVL.

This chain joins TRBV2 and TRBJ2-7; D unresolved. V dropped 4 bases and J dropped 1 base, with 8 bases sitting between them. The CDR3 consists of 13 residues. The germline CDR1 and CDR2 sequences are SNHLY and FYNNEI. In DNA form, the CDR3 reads TGTGCCAGCAGTGTTCTAGGATCCTACGAGCAGTACTTC. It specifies CASSVLGSYEQYF.

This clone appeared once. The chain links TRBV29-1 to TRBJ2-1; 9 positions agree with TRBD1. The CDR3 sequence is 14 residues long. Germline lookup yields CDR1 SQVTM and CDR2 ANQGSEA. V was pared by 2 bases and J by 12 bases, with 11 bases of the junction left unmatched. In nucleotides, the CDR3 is TGCAGCGTTGAATTTGGGGCCCGACAGGGGGGGCAGTTCTTC. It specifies CSVEFGARQGGQFF.

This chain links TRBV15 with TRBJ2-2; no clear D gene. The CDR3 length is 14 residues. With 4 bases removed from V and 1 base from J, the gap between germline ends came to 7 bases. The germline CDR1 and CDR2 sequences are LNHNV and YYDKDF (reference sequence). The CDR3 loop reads CATSIHRNTGELFF. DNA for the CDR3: TGTGCCACCAGCATTCACAGGAACACCGGGGAGCTGTTTTTT.

This CDR3 is CASSSPTGFQPQHF. CDR3 coding DNA: TGTGCCAGCAGTAGCCCCACCGGGTTTCAGCCCCAGCATTTT. The chain joins TRBV2 to TRBJ1-5; D remains unclear. The CDR3 runs 14 residues. From germline, CDR1 is SNHLY and CDR2 FYNNEI. V shed 5 bases and J shed 6 bases, with 14 bases lying between them. Complete variable domain (other parts from reference TRBV2 and TRBJ1-5): EPEVTQTPSHQVTQMGQEVILRCVPISNHLYFYWYRQILGQKVEFLVSFYNNEISEKSEIFDDQFSVERPDGSNFTLKIRSTKLEDSAMYFCASSSPTGFQPQHFGDGTRLSIL.

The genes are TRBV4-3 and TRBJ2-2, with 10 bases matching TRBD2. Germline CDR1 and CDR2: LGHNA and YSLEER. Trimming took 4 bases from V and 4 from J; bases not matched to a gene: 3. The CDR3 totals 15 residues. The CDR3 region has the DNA TGCGCCAGCAGCCCGGGACTAGCGCCCACCGGGGAGCTGTTTTTT. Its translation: CASSPGLAPTGELFF.

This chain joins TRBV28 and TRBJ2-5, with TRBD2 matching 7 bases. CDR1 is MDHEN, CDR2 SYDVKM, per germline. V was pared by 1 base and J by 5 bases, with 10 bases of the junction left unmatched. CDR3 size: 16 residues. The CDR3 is CASSLFPSGRTETQYF. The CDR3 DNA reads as TGTGCCAGCAGTTTATTCCCTAGCGGACGTACCGAGACCCAGTACTTC.

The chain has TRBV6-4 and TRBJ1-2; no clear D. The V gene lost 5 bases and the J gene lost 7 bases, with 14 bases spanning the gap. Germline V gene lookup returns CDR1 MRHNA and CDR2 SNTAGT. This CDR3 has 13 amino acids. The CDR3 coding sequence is TGTGCCAGCAGTTTGGACCGGGGAGGTGGCTACACCTTC. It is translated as CASSLDRGGGYTF.